The 15 T cell receptor beta chains below were found in one sample sequenced in a study of vaccination effects on CD4 cells after COVID-19. Their cognate antigens are unknown. Measured with immunoSEQ multiplex PCR; TCRdb has only the in-frame clones, and not every one. The repertoire holds around 25,000 clones, with 69% as singletons. CD4+ T cells specific for antigen were expanded with viral peptide pools by the ViraFEST assay before sequencing. CD4+ T cell isolation took place after approximately 11 days of culture. PCR showed that the person got SARS-CoV-2 infection at some point between March and December 2020. The material was CD4+ T cells from PBMCs cultured with SARS-CoV-2 spike peptides, obtained before COVID-19 vaccination. These receptors were obtained from a human donor who had a prior SARS-CoV-2 infection.

This clone has just one count. The rearrangement joins TRBV19 to TRBJ2-5, with 8 nucleotides matching TRBD1. V was pared by 3 bases and J by 5 bases, with 11 bases of the junction left unmatched. CDR1 LNHDA and CDR2 SQIVND come from the germline V gene (reference sequence). The CDR3 runs 16 residues. CDR3 DNA sequence: TGTGCCAGTAGTATTTACTCCGGACAGGGACGGGAGACCCAGTACTTC. Its translation: CASSIYSGQGRETQYF.

The chain recombines TRBV7-8 with TRBJ2-1; 13 positions match TRBD2. In germline, CDR1 is SGHVS, CDR2 FQNEAQ. Trimming cost V 3 bases and J 10 bases; bases outside gene matches: 12. This CDR3 has 17 amino acids. The CDR3 region is CASSFLGTSGDNTEQFF. As DNA, the CDR3 is TGTGCCAGCAGCTTCCTGGGGACTAGCGGGGACAATACGGAGCAGTTCTTC. The full variable domain, in which reference TRBV7-8 and TRBJ2-1 provide the parts outside the CDR3, is GAGVSQSPRYKVAKRGQDVALRCDPISGHVSLFWYQQALGQGPEFLTYFQNEAQLDKSGLPSDRFFAERPEGSVSTLKIQRTQQEDSAVYLCASSFLGTSGDNTEQFFGPGTRLTVL.

Remarks on this clone: At one end the junction does not follow the germline gene, possibly because of a read error. V and J are TRBV7-7 and TRBJ2-5; TRBD1 matches at 7 bases. The CDR3 runs to 14 residues. Germline V gene data show CDR1 as SSHAT and CDR2 as FNYEAQ (reference sequence). The CDR3 DNA sequence: TGTGCTAGCAGCTTAGGCTCAGGGGGTGAGACCCAGTACTTC. Its protein product is CASSLGSGGETQYF.

The table lists this clone with a few counts. The rearrangement links TRBV27 to TRBJ2-1; 10 bases fit TRBD1. Germline CDR1 MNHEY, CDR2 SMNVEV (reference sequence). Trimming removed 7 bases from V and 4 bases from J; junction bases left unmatched: 4. The CDR3 covers 14 residues. Here the CDR3 DNA reads TGTGCCAGCATTTCGGGACAGGGGTACAATGAGCAGTTCTTC. As protein: CASISGQGYNEQFF.

This chain links TRBV21-1 with TRBJ1-6. TRBV21-1 is termed a pseudogene. The CDR3 has 9 residues. The CDR3 sequence is CAISSPLHF. For the CDR3, the DNA is TGTGCCATCTCATCACCCCTCCACTTT.

Sample share makes this clone medium-sized. This chain joins TRBV2 and TRBJ2-3; D unclear. The germline V and J ends were trimmed by 8 bases and 5 bases, with 11 bases remaining between them. Germline loops: CDR1 SNHLY, CDR2 FYNNEI. The CDR3 sequence is 12 residues long. CDR3 nucleotide sequence: TGTGCCAGCGGGAATATAGGAGATACGCAGTATTTT. It translates to CASGNIGDTQYF.

The genes are TRBV2 and TRBJ2-7; 11 bases agree with TRBD1. V shed 8 bases, J shed 7 bases, and the junction held 7 bases outside the gene matches. The CDR3 loop spans 13 amino acids. The V gene's germline CDR1 is SNHLY and CDR2 FYNNEI. Written as DNA, the CDR3 is TGTGCCAGCTCAGGACAGGGGGCTCGAGAGCAGTACTTC. Residues: CASSGQGAREQYF.

V and J are TRBV4-2 and TRBJ2-7; 8 bases match TRBD2. CDR3 length equals 17 residues. With V trimmed by 0 bases and J by 4 bases, 11 bases remained unmatched. The germline V gene has CDR1 LGHNA and CDR2 YNFKEQ. The CDR3 protein is CASSQDSVGLATYEQYF. The CDR3 coding sequence is TGTGCCAGCAGCCAAGATTCTGTTGGACTAGCTACTTACGAGCAGTACTTC.

The J gene is TRBJ1-1, the V gene TRBV2, with D possibly matching TRBD1 (6 bases). Trimming took 2 bases from V and 1 from J, leaving 11 bases between them. Germline CDR1 is SNHLY and CDR2 is FYNNEI. The CDR3 contains 15 residues. The CDR3 reads CASSELLGGNTEAFF. The CDR3 nucleotides read TGTGCCAGCAGTGAATTGCTAGGGGGGAACACTGAAGCTTTCTTT. Full variable domain (rest looked up from reference TRBV2 and TRBJ1-1): EPEVTQTPSHQVTQMGQEVILRCVPISNHLYFYWYRQILGQKVEFLVSFYNNEISEKSEIFDDQFSVERPDGSNFTLKIRSTKLEDSAMYFCASSELLGGNTEAFFGQGTRLTVV.

The sample holds a few counts of this clone. This chain links TRBV11-2 with TRBJ2-2; D unresolved. With 5 bases removed from V and 4 bases from J, the gap between germline ends came to 14 bases. From germline, CDR1 is SGHAT and CDR2 FQNNGV. The CDR3 length is 15 residues. The CDR3 loop reads CASSPLIWVTGELFF. For the CDR3, the DNA is TGTGCCAGCAGCCCCCTAATTTGGGTCACCGGGGAGCTGTTTTTT. Complete variable domain (other parts from reference TRBV11-2 and TRBJ2-2): EAGVAQSPRYKIIEKRQSVAFWCNPISGHATLYWYQQILGQGPKLLIQFQNNGVVDDSQLPKDRFSAERLKGVDSTLKIQPAKLEDSAVYLCASSPLIWVTGELFFGEGSRLTVL.

This clone was found a few times. The chain combines TRBV12-3 or TRBV12-4 with TRBJ1-2, with D perhaps matching TRBD1 (6 bases). V lost 8 bases and J 2 bases, leaving 12 bases between the germline ends. This CDR3 has 13 residues. CDR3 in amino acids: CASQGGRNYGYTF. As DNA, the CDR3 is TGTGCCAGCCAAGGGGGTAGGAACTATGGCTACACCTTC.

The chain employs TRBV5-1 and TRBJ1-4; TRBD1 agrees at 7 bases. This CDR3 spans 15 amino acids. After removal of 4 bases from V and 6 bases from J, the junction contained 9 bases not matched to a gene. CDR1 and CDR2 from the germline V gene are SGHRS and YFSETQ. In DNA form, the CDR3 reads TGCGCCAGCAGCCCCGGGACAGTTGCGGATGAAAAACTGTTTTTT. It is translated as CASSPGTVADEKLFF.

CDR3 residues: CASSLTTEAFF. CDR3 sequence (DNA): TGTGCCAGCAGTTTAACCACTGAAGCTTTCTTT. The chain joins TRBV28 to TRBJ1-1; D ambiguous. The length of the CDR3 is 11 residues. Trimming took 2 bases from V and 4 from J, leaving 2 bases between them. Germline values: CDR1 MDHEN, CDR2 SYDVKM.

This chain links TRBV28 with TRBJ1-3; no clear D gene. This CDR3 is 15 amino acids long. Germline V lookup: CDR1 MDHEN, CDR2 SYDVKM. V lost 1 base and J lost 1, with 8 bases in between. CDR3 loop: CASSLFGLSGNTIYF. CDR3 DNA: TGTGCCAGCAGTTTATTCGGGCTATCTGGAAACACCATATATTTT.

As DNA, the CDR3 is TGTGCCAGCAGCATTTTGGCGGGAGGGAACCAAGAGACCCAGTACTTC. This gives the protein CASSILAGGNQETQYF. The chain combines TRBV7-9 with TRBJ2-5; 9 bases map to TRBD2. The J segment lost 0 bases and the V segment lost 5 bases, leaving 7 bases of the junction unmatched. The CDR3 covers 16 residues. Germline V gene data show CDR1 as SEHNR and CDR2 as FQNEAQ (reference sequence). The entire variable domain, with the rest obtained from reference TRBV7-9 and TRBJ2-5, is as follows: DTGVSQNPRHKITKRGQNVTFRCDPISEHNRLYWYRQTLGQGPEFLTYFQNEAQLEKSRLLSDRFSAERPKGSFSTLEIQRTEQGDSAMYLCASSILAGGNQETQYFGPGTRLLVL.